This TCR beta chain appears in the sequencing data of a study of T cells expressing NK-cell markers. Notes on the study in general: HCMV specificity of the expanded NKG2C+ T cell clones was not established. Leadership of the CD3+CD56-NKG2C+ fraction also belonged to these clonotypes in a handful of donors.

TCRdb processed the 5' RACE reads again and assigns one entry to each CDR3 protein, with no DNA. The data show about 450,000 distinct CDR3 sequences, and the top ten clones hold about 7.1%. The CDR3 loop spans 16 amino acids. CDR1 is MNHEY and CDR2 is SVGEGT in the germline V gene. On this clonotype itself: Its antigen is undetermined.

The rearrangement uses TRBV6-2 or TRBV6-3 and TRBJ2-2; TCRdb calls TRBD1, which cannot be checked without DNA. This receptor was obtained from a woman between 18 and 75 years old in good health. The sample comprised blood T cells: a sorted CD56 or NKG2C T cell subset, CD4+ or CD8+ T cells, or bulk PBMC T cells (not recorded which). The CDR3 spells CASSYPRQENTGELFF.